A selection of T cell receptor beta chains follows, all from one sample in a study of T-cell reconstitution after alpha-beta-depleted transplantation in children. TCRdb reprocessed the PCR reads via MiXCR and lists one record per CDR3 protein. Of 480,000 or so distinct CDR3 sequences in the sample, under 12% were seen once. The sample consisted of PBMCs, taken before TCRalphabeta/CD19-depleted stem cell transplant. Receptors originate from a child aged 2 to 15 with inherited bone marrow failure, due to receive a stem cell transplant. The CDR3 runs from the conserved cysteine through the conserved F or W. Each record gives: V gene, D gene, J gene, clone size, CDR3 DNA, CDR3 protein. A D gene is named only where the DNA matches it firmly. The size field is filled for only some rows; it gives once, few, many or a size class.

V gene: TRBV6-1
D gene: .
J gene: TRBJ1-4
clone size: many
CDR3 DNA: TGTGCCACAACCCTATTAGAGGGAGTAGATGAAAAACTGTTTTTT
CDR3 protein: CATTLLEGVDEKLFF

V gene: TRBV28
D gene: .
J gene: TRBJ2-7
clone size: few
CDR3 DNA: TGTGCCAGCACCCAGCGTGGGGACGAGCAGTACTTC
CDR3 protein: CASTQRGDEQYF

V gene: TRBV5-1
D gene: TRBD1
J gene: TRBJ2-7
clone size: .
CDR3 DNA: TGCGCCAGCAGCTTTCGACAGGGACCCTACGAGCAGTACTTC
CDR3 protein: CASSFRQGPYEQYF

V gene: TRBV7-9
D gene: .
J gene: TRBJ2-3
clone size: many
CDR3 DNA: TGTGCCAGCAGCTCTACTGTCACAGATACGCAGTATTTT
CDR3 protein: CASSSTVTDTQYF

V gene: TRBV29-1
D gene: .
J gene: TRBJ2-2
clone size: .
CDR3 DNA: TGCAGCGCTGTTGGAGGCGGGTACACCGGGGAGCTGTTTTTT
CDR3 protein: CSAVGGGYTGELFF

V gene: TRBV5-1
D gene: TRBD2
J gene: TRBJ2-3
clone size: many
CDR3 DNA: TGCGCCAGCCGATACCGACCGGGACTAGCGGGAGCTACAGATACGCAGTATTTT
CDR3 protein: CASRYRPGLAGATDTQYF

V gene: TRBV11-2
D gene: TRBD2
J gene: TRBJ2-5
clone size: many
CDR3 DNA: TGTGCCAGCAGCTTGTTCGGGAGGCCTCAAGAGACCCAGTACTTC
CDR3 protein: CASSLFGRPQETQYF

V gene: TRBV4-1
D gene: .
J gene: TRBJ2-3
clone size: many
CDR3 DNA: TGCGCCAGCAGCCAAGAGGACCGGGCGGGCACAGATACGCAGTATTTT
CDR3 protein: CASSQEDRAGTDTQYF

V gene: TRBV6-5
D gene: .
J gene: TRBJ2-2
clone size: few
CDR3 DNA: TGTGCCAGCAGTCCTGGAGGAACTTGGGACGGGGAGCTGTTTTTT
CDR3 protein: CASSPGGTWDGELFF

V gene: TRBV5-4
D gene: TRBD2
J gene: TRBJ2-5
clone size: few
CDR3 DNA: TGTGCCAGCAGCGCCACTAGCGGGAGTGTCGAGACCCAGTACTTC
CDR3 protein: CASSATSGSVETQYF

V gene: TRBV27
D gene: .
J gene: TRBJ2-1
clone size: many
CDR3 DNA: TGTGCCAGCAGCAGCAGCGGACCTTACAATGAGCAGTTCTTC
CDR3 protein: CASSSSGPYNEQFF

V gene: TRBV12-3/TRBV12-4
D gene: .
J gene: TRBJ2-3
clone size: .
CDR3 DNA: TGTGCCAGCAGTTTGCTAGGGGGAGGGAGAGATACGCAGTATTTT
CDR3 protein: CASSLLGGGRDTQYF

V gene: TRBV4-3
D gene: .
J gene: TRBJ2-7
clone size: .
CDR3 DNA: TGCGCCAGCAGCCAAGAAGCAGGGTTCTCCTACGAGCAGTACTTC
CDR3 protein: CASSQEAGFSYEQYF